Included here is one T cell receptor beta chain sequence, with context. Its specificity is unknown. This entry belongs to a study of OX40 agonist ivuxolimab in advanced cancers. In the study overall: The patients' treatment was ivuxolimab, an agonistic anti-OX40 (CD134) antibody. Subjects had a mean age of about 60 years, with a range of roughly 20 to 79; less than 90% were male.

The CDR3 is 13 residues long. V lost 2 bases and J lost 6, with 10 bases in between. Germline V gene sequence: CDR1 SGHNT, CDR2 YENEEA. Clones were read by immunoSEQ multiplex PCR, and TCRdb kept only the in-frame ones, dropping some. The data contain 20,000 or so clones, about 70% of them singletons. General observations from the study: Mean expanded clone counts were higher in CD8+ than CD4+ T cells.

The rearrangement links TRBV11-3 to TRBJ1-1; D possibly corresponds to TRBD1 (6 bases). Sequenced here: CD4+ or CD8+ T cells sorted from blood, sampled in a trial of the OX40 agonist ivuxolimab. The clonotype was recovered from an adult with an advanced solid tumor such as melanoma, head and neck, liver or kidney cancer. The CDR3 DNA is TGTGCCAGCAGCTTATCGGGGGGGCCTGAAGCTTTCTTT. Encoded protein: CASSLSGGPEAFF.